Listed here are 23 T cell receptor beta chains from one sample, sequenced in a study of T-cell memory formation after mild COVID-19. Using its own MiXCR run on the 5' RACE reads, TCRdb lists one record per CDR3 protein. The sample lists roughly 180,000 distinct CDR3 sequences, about a fifth occurring once. The sample comprised PBMCs or a T cell subset sorted from them (not recorded which). All receptors come from a man between 18 and 29 years old who had mild COVID-19 (a few samples of this study predate the infection). Cell type and time point are not known.

This clonotype was observed a few times. The CDR3 region has the DNA TGTGCCAGCAGCATAACCCGGAACGGTGTCTATGGCTACACCTTC. It translates to CASSITRNGVYGYTF. The chain recombines TRBV7-2 with TRBJ1-2; D is unclear. This CDR3 is 15 amino acids long. V dropped 5 bases and J dropped 4 bases, with 17 bases sitting between them. Germline V gives CDR1 SGHTA, CDR2 FQGNSA.

This clonotype was observed a handful of times. The chain combines TRBV5-1 with TRBJ2-1; TRBD2 matches at 10 bases. Germline CDR1 is SGHRS and CDR2 is YFSETQ. The CDR3 runs 15 residues. The V segment lost 4 bases and the J segment 3 bases; nucleotides outside the gene matches: 4. For the CDR3, the DNA is TGCGCCAGCAGCCGCGGACTAGCGGACTACAATGAGCAGTTCTTC. Protein sequence: CASSRGLADYNEQFF.

The chain carries TRBV6-2 or TRBV6-3 and TRBJ2-7, with TRBD1 identical over 10 bases. The CDR3 loop spans 15 amino acids. Germline CDR1 and CDR2: MNHEY and SVGEGT. The J segment lost 4 bases and the V segment lost 6 bases, leaving 9 bases of the junction unmatched. CDR3 amino acids: CASSLTQGQGYEQYF. CDR3 in DNA: TGTGCCAGCAGCCTTACACAGGGACAGGGGTACGAGCAGTACTTC.

V gene TRBV4-3 combines with J gene TRBJ1-4; 7 nucleotides align to TRBD1. V lost 1 base and J lost 7; bases outside the gene matches: 12. Germline CDR1 LGHNA, CDR2 YSLEER. The CDR3 is made up of 17 amino acids. The DNA of the CDR3 is TGCGCCAGCAGCCAAGGGGACAGTGTACTCACGAGTGAAAAACTGTTTTTT. Translating it yields CASSQGDSVLTSEKLFF.

This clonotype was observed a handful of times. This chain joins TRBV5-6 and TRBJ2-7; 9 bases match TRBD1. Germline V gene sequence: CDR1 SGHDT, CDR2 YYEEEE. This CDR3 is 13 amino acids long. The trim removed 0 bases at V and 7 bases at J, leaving 2 bases unmatched. As DNA, the CDR3 is TGTGCCAGCAGCTTGGGGGACAGGGAAGAGCAGTACTTC. Translating it yields CASSLGDREEQYF. Full variable domain (missing parts from reference TRBV5-6 and TRBJ2-7): DAGVTQSPTHLIKTRGQQVTLRCSPKSGHDTVSWYQQALGQGPQFIFQYYEEEERQRGNFPDRFSGHQFPNYSSELNVNALLLGDSALYLCASSLGDREEQYFGPGTRLTVT.

The sample holds a few counts of this clonotype. The V gene is TRBV7-2, the J gene TRBJ2-5, with a tentative D call TRBD2 (6 bases). The germline gives CDR1 SGHTA, CDR2 FQGNSA. CDR3 size: 16 residues. V was clipped by 0 bases and J by 0 bases, with 11 bases between them. The CDR3: CASSLAGAGYQETQYF. CDR3 sequence (DNA): TGTGCCAGCAGCTTAGCGGGTGCGGGGTACCAAGAGACCCAGTACTTC.

This clonotype was counted ten times or more. The chain has TRBV5-5 and TRBJ2-3, with 9 bases matching TRBD2. Germline values: CDR1 SGHKS, CDR2 YYEKEE (reference sequence). The CDR3 has 15 amino acids. J lost 4 bases, V lost 0 bases, and 3 bases had no gene match. CDR3 protein: CASSLVSGGADTQYF. In nucleotides, the CDR3 is TGTGCCAGCAGCTTGGTTAGCGGGGGAGCAGATACGCAGTATTTT.

The count of this clonotype is one. In DNA form, the CDR3 reads TGTGCCACCGGCGGGTCGCTGGCTAATGAAAAACTGTTTTTT. As protein: CATGGSLANEKLFF. The rearrangement joins TRBV6-5 to TRBJ1-4; D is undetermined. The V and J ends lost 10 bases and 3 bases respectively, with 15 bases between them. CDR3 length equals 14 residues. Germline CDR1 MNHEY, CDR2 SVGAGI.

The genes are TRBV4-1 and TRBJ2-3, with TRBD2 as a possible D gene (7 bases). Deletions cut 4 bases from V and 2 bases from J, with 13 bases between. This CDR3 has 15 amino acids. The V gene's germline CDR1 is MGHRA and CDR2 YSYEKL. DNA for the CDR3: TGCGCCAGCAGCCCCCTGGGGGGGGCCACAGATACGCAGTATTTT. Its protein product is CASSPLGGATDTQYF.

The chain recombines TRBV13 with TRBJ1-2; D not certain. The CDR3 totals 13 residues. The germline V gene has CDR1 PRHDT and CDR2 FYEKMQ (reference sequence). The V end lost 0 bases, the J end lost 4 bases, and 6 bases lay between the germline ends. CDR3 in DNA: TGTGCCAGCAGCTTAGGCCCTACCTATGGCTACACCTTC. Amino acids: CASSLGPTYGYTF.

This clonotype was detected a few times. This chain uses TRBV29-1 with TRBJ2-1, with 9 bases that match TRBD2. This CDR3 region has 14 residues. The germline V gene encodes CDR1 SQVTM and CDR2 ANQGSEA. Trimming at V came to 4 bases and at J to 3 bases, leaving 4 bases not matched to a gene. The CDR3 reads CSVGRTSDYNEQFF. CDR3 nucleotides: TGCAGCGTTGGCCGGACTAGCGACTACAATGAGCAGTTCTTC.

This clonotype occurred a few times. The chain combines TRBV5-1 with TRBJ1-1; D is undetermined. Looked up from germline, CDR1 is SGHRS and CDR2 is YFSETQ. V was cut by 2 bases and J by 0 bases, with 14 bases left in between. The CDR3 loop spans 16 amino acids. CDR3: CASSFGQTPMNTEAFF. The CDR3 region has the DNA TGCGCCAGCAGCTTCGGGCAGACACCCATGAACACTGAAGCTTTCTTT.

This clonotype has a count of ten or more. V and J are TRBV5-1 and TRBJ2-2; TRBD2 agrees at 9 bases. Germline V CDR1 and CDR2: SGHRS, YFSETQ. The CDR3 covers 15 residues. V lost 0 bases and J lost 4; bases outside the gene matches: 1. In DNA form, the CDR3 reads TGCGCCAGCAGCTTGGCGACTAGCGGCACCGGGGAGCTGTTTTTT. Translating it yields CASSLATSGTGELFF.

This rearrangement joins TRBV7-9 to TRBJ2-2; D is ambiguous. The CDR3 sequence is 16 residues long. Deletions cut 7 bases from V and 0 bases from J, with 15 bases between. Germline V gene lookup returns CDR1 SEHNR and CDR2 FQNEAQ (reference sequence). CDR3 coding DNA: TGTGCCAGCACCCTCCGGCCCGGTACGAACACCGGGGAGCTGTTTTTT. Protein sequence: CASTLRPGTNTGELFF.

The CDR3 spells CATSDYGRVGAFF. The CDR3 DNA is TGTGCCACCAGTGATTACGGCAGGGTGGGCGCTTTCTTT. The rearrangement links TRBV24-1 to TRBJ1-1; a possible D gene is TRBD1 (5 bases). From germline, CDR1 is KGHDR and CDR2 SFDVKD. The V end lost 2 bases, the J end lost 11 bases, and 14 bases lay between the germline ends. CDR3 size: 13 residues.

V gene TRBV6-4 combines with J gene TRBJ1-1; TRBD1 matches 8 bases. The germline gives CDR1 MRHNA, CDR2 SNTAGT. V lost 6 bases to trimming and J lost 5 bases; unmatched junction nucleotides: 8. The CDR3 spans 14 residues. CDR3 nucleotides: TGTGCCAGCAGCGCAGGGGGCGCAGGGACTGAAGCTTTCTTT. It yields the protein CASSAGGAGTEAFF.

The chain uses TRBV20-1 and TRBJ1-2; TRBD1 is a possible D gene (6 bases). CDR3 size: 15 residues. Germline loops: CDR1 DFQATT, CDR2 SNEGSKA (reference sequence). The V and J ends lost 0 bases and 4 bases respectively, with 15 bases between them. The CDR3 region is CSAREDPQGVYGYTF. The CDR3 DNA follows: TGCAGTGCTAGAGAGGACCCACAGGGAGTCTATGGCTACACCTTC.

This clonotype was seen only a few times. The V gene is TRBV2, the J gene TRBJ2-1; D gene uncertain. Trimming stripped 7 bases from V and 12 bases from J, with 16 bases between. Germline V gene data show CDR1 as SNHLY and CDR2 as FYNNEI. CDR3 size: 12 residues. CDR3 sequence: CASTISEQGQFF. In DNA form, the CDR3 reads TGTGCCAGCACGATTTCGGAACAAGGGCAGTTCTTC.

The chain combines TRBV2 with TRBJ1-1; possible D gene TRBD1, 6 bases. With 6 bases removed from V and 1 base from J, the gap between germline ends came to 12 bases. The CDR3 totals 14 residues. CDR1 is SNHLY, CDR2 FYNNEI, per germline. This CDR3 reads CASSKQGENTEAFF. CDR3 coding DNA: TGTGCCAGCAGCAAACAGGGCGAGAACACTGAAGCTTTCTTT.

This clonotype was seen only a few times. The gene calls are TRBV5-5 and TRBJ1-6; 12 bases map to TRBD1. Per the germline V gene, CDR1 is SGHKS and CDR2 is YYEKEE (reference sequence). The CDR3 totals 18 residues. Trimming at V came to 3 bases and at J to 6 bases, leaving 10 bases not matched to a gene. This chain's CDR3 is CASSSWPGTGGGNSPLHF. CDR3 sequence (DNA): TGTGCCAGCAGCTCCTGGCCCGGGACAGGGGGCGGTAATTCACCCCTCCACTTT.

The V and J genes are TRBV6-6 and TRBJ2-7; weak D call: TRBD2 (6 bases). Germline values: CDR1 MNHNY, CDR2 SVGAGI (reference sequence). V was shortened by 4 bases and J by 11 bases, with 21 bases between the two germline ends. This CDR3 is 14 amino acids long. The CDR3 DNA reads as TGTGCCAGCAGTTCCTCACTAAAAAGACAGCGGGAGTACTTC. Translated, it gives CASSSSLKRQREYF.

The chain couples TRBV20-1 to TRBJ2-7; 8 bases line up with TRBD1. V gave up 2 bases and J gave up 5 bases; unmatched junction bases: 5. The CDR3 has 13 residues. Germline V gene data show CDR1 as DFQATT and CDR2 as SNEGSKA (reference sequence). The CDR3 loop is CSARPGQGDEQYV. DNA of the CDR3: TGCAGTGCTAGACCCGGACAGGGTGACGAGCAGTACGTC.

J is TRBJ2-7 and V is TRBV12-3 or TRBV12-4, with 7 positions matching TRBD1. With 8 bases clipped from V and 1 base from J, the junction kept 5 bases outside the gene matches. The CDR3 length is 13 residues. CDR3 coding DNA: TGTGCCAGCGGCTGGGACAGTTCCTACGAGCAGTACTTC. Translating gives CASGWDSSYEQYF.